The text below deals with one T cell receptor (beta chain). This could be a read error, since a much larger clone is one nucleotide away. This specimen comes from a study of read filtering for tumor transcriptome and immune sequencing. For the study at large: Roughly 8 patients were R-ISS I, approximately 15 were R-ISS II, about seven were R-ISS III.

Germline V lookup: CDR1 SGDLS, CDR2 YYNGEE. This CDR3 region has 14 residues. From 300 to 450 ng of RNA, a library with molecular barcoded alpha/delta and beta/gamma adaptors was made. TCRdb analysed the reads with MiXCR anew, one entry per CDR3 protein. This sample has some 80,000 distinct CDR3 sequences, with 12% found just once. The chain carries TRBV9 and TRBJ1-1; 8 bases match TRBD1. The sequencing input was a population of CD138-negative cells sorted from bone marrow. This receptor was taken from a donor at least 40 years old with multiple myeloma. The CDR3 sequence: CASSTPTGDTEASF. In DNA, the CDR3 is TGTGCCAGCAGCACCCCGACAGGGGACACTGAAGCTTCCTTT.